This T cell receptor beta chain was found in a study of CD8 T cells in Susac syndrome. This CDR3 has 12 amino acids. V lost 4 bases, J lost 4 bases, and 8 bases lay in between. Random hexamers were used to reverse transcribe about 0.5 to 1 ug of RNA. It was immunoSEQ multiplex PCR that amplified TCR beta CDR3 across 54 Vbeta and 13 Jbeta. TCRdb reprocessed the immunoSEQ multiplex PCR reads with MiXCR, giving one entry per CDR3 protein. The sample lists 100,000 to 150,000 distinct CDR3 sequences, more than 90% occurring once. Sequenced material: CD4+ T cells from PBMCs. This clonotype was obtained from a human donor in good health. The rearrangement joins TRBV12-3 or TRBV12-4 to TRBJ2-7, with unresolved D. The DNA for the CDR3 is TGTGCCAGCAGTTCTCAGAGGTACGAGCAGTACTTC. This gives the protein CASSSQRYEQYF.